This T cell receptor beta chain was profiled in a study of post-analysis software for immune sequencing data (dated by TCRdb to about 2015). Broadly, across the study: Relapsing-remitting, secondary progressive and progressive-relapsing multiple sclerosis were recorded as disease courses, and subtype annotation was lacking for some patients. Patient repertoires were compared against roughly 12 previously published healthy control repertoires from donors aged roughly 6 to 28 years. A subset of samples was prepared in parallel using single-end sample barcoding, then pooled and co-amplified after Illumina adapter ligation. Overall study outcomes, separate from this receptor: When samples were clustered directly using the F measure, samples prepared in the same batch co-clustered strongly, which prompted a batch-effect correction. The control group was slightly older than the multiple sclerosis patient group. Significantly higher frequencies in patients than in controls were found for roughly 5 TRBV segments, including TRBV5-6, TRBV5-1 and TRBV20-1. Multiple sclerosis patients had significantly lower normalized Chao1 diversity than controls, a result that suggests substantial peripheral T-cell clonal expansion.

V loses 3 bases, J loses 9 bases, and the germline ends lie 9 bases apart. The CDR3 spans 12 residues, from the cysteine through the phenylalanine. The entry retains the CDR3 DNA only, 36 bases that are in frame from base 1. Reading the germline V gene gives CDR1 KGHSH and CDR2 LQKENI. Only a few counts were recorded for this clonotype. This clone's antigen is unknown. Per-base quality was not reported, and no clone a single base away is much larger than it. The receptor library was made with PCR. Sequenced using an Illumina HiSeq 2500. Unique molecular identifiers were incorporated into TCR beta cDNA libraries to reduce PCR and sequencing biases. Every 1 to 10 million input T cells yielded about 500,000 cDNA molecules, meaning each molecule approximated one T cell. Patient libraries were prepared and sequenced with the same protocol used for the earlier healthy control dataset. Within a given batch, samples were prepared together, multiplexed and sequenced on the same HiSeq lane. For the original study's pipeline: Raw barcoded reads were processed with MIGEC, discarding single-read molecular identifier groups before consensus assembly and CDR3 extraction. Clonotype tables were post-analysed with VDJtools, normalizing diversity by down-sampling all datasets to the smallest sample size. In repertoire overlap clustering, CDR3 amino acid sequences, but not nucleotide sequences, were matched to correct batch-related cross-sample contamination. TCRdb took the public reads, trimmed them with fastp at Q25, ran MiXCR for clone calling and kept in-frame beta chains. Rows with a matching CDR3 protein are joined into one entry that keeps the most common DNA and genes. The V and J calls here are based on TCRdb, not the publication. This sample holds 180,000 or so distinct CDR3 sequences; 25% to 30% were observed only once. The ten largest clones represent approximately 3% of the sample.

To demonstrate the VDJtools post-analysis software, TCR beta repertoires were profiled from the peripheral blood of about a dozen young patients with multiple sclerosis. The multiple sclerosis patients were children and adolescents ranging in age from roughly 6 to 15 years. The material sequenced was blood. The rearrangement joined TRBV18 to TRBJ2-1; TRBD2 could be the D gene, as 6 bases match. The sequence was obtained from a girl under 18 with multiple sclerosis. The CDR3 reads CASSPEGGEQFF. The DNA reads as follows: TGTGCCAGCTCACCGGAGGGAGGTGAGCAGTTCTTC. Reference TRBV18 and TRBJ2-1 genes cover what lies past the CDR3, so the full variable domain is NAGVMQNPRHLVRRRGQEARLRCSPMKGHSHVYWYRQLPEEGLKFMVYLQKENIIDESGMPKERFSAEFPKEGPSILRIQQVVRGDSAAYFCASSPEGGEQFFGPGTRLTVL.